A single sample is the source of the 21 T cell receptor beta chains below, sequenced in a study of regulatory T cells in long-lasting Graves disease. Combining iRepertoire HTBI primers with Arm-PCR of CDR3 regions, the authors built TCR beta libraries. MiXCR, applied by TCRdb to the multiplex PCR reads, yields one record per CDR3 protein. This sample has about 470,000 distinct CDR3 sequences, with 20% to 25% found just once. As for time point: persistent/refractory GD, antithyroid drugs over 5 years with positive TRAb. PBMC RNA served as the TCR library source. The sample was peripheral blood mononuclear cells (PBMCs), taken when the disease was refractory, from a patient treated with antithyroid drugs. The receptors originated from a female donor with Graves disease.

This clonotype occurred many times. The rearrangement uses TRBV10-3 and TRBJ1-2; no reliable D call. Between the trimmed V and J ends, which lost 0 bases and 2 bases, there was a span of 4 bases. Germline assignment: CDR1 ENHRY and CDR2 SYGVKD. The CDR3 is made up of 13 amino acids. The CDR3 nucleotides are TGTGCCATCAGTGAGTCACAAAACTATGGCTACACCTTC. Protein sequence: CAISESQNYGYTF.

This clonotype occurred many times. The chain combines TRBV19 with TRBJ2-7; no firm D call. The germline V gene has CDR1 LNHDA and CDR2 SQIVND (reference sequence). The V end was cut by 5 bases, the J end by 2 bases, with 13 bases between. The CDR3 length is 14 residues. The CDR3 region has the DNA TGTGCCAGTAGTCCCCCCCGACATACCTACGAGCAGTACTTC. Its protein product is CASSPPRHTYEQYF.

In this sample, this clonotype turned up many times. The V and J genes are TRBV20-1 and TRBJ2-7, with 9 bases fitting TRBD1. CDR3 length equals 14 residues. V lost 4 bases to trimming and J lost 6 bases; unmatched junction nucleotides: 10. Germline CDR1 and CDR2: DFQATT and SNEGSKA (reference sequence). The CDR3 is CSAIPPGQGSEQYF. CDR3 nucleotides: TGCAGTGCTATCCCCCCGGGACAGGGTAGCGAGCAGTACTTC.

V is TRBV29-1 and J is TRBJ2-7, with D possibly TRBD2 on 5 matching bases. CDR1 is SQVTM, CDR2 ANQGSEA, per germline. Trimming removed 7 bases from V and 3 bases from J, with 16 bases in between. The CDR3 contains 13 residues. CDR3 residues: CSAEGASDYEQYF. CDR3 coding DNA: TGCAGCGCCGAGGGCGCGAGTGACTACGAGCAGTACTTC.

The gene calls are TRBV20-1 and TRBJ2-5; TRBD2 aligns across 8 bases. Germline V CDR1 and CDR2: DFQATT, SNEGSKA (reference sequence). The CDR3 is made up of 13 amino acids. V was pared by 5 bases and J by 5 bases, with 7 bases of the junction left unmatched. CDR3 bases: TGCAGTGCTGGAGGACTAGCAGGGGAGACCCAGTACTTC. Its translation: CSAGGLAGETQYF.

This chain uses TRBV12-3 or TRBV12-4 with TRBJ2-7; 9 bases are a match to TRBD1. The CDR3 consists of 15 residues. The V segment lost 0 bases and the J segment 4 bases; nucleotides outside the gene matches: 4. CDR3 DNA sequence: TGTGCCAGCAGTTTAGCGCGGGACAGGGCTTACGAGCAGTACTTC. As protein: CASSLARDRAYEQYF.

This clonotype came up many times. The J gene is TRBJ1-4, the V gene TRBV7-9; maybe TRBD1 (5 bases). Germline lookup yields CDR1 SEHNR and CDR2 FQNEAQ (reference sequence). This CDR3 spans 14 amino acids. V was cut by 5 bases and J by 8 bases, with 15 bases left in between. As DNA, the CDR3 is TGTGCCAGCAGCCTATCTTCCGAGGGGGAAAAACTGTTTTTT. Protein: CASSLSSEGEKLFF.

The chain couples TRBV30 to TRBJ1-5; D gene ambiguous. The CDR3 runs to 13 residues. Trimming pared 5 bases from V and 0 bases from J, leaving 8 bases between. CDR1 is GTSNPN, CDR2 SVGIG, per germline (reference sequence). The CDR3 loop reads CAWGSYSNQPQHF. CDR3 coding DNA: TGTGCCTGGGGATCATATAGCAATCAGCCCCAGCATTTT.

This clonotype showed up many times. The genes are TRBV11-2 and TRBJ2-5; D remains unclear. V was cut by 1 base and J by 4 bases, with 13 bases left in between. The CDR3 extends over 15 amino acids. The germline gives CDR1 SGHAT, CDR2 FQNNGV. The CDR3 DNA reads TGTGCCAGCAGCTTAGCAGCTAGGGAAGTAGAGACCCAGTACTTC. Encoded protein: CASSLAAREVETQYF.

The chain couples TRBV6-1 to TRBJ2-1, with 13 bases that match TRBD2. The CDR3 runs to 17 residues. V trimming: 7 bases; J trimming: 4 bases; junction bases outside the gene matches: 10. Germline values: CDR1 MNHNS, CDR2 SASEGT. The DNA of the CDR3 is TGTGCCAGCAACCGGATTTGGGGACTAGCGGGGTACAATGAGCAGTTCTTC. This codes for CASNRIWGLAGYNEQFF.

CDR3 nucleotides: TGTGCCACCAGTGATTCGAACCCGGGAGTTACCGGGGAGCTGTTTTTT. Amino acids: CATSDSNPGVTGELFF. J is TRBJ2-2 and V is TRBV24-1; D may be TRBD2 (6 bases). V lost 2 bases, J lost 5 bases, and 14 bases lay in between. Germline assignment: CDR1 KGHDR and CDR2 SFDVKD. The CDR3 is 16 residues long.

This clonotype has at least ten counts. The V call is TRBV2, the J call TRBJ1-5, with D unclear. CDR1 is SNHLY and CDR2 is FYNNEI in the germline V gene. The V and J ends lost 4 bases and 6 bases respectively, with 10 bases between them. This CDR3 contains 13 residues. The CDR3 reads CASSVETGQPQHF. CDR3 coding DNA: TGTGCCAGCAGTGTTGAGACCGGTCAGCCCCAGCATTTT.

This clonotype showed up many times. Here the CDR3 DNA reads TGTGCCAGCAGTGAGAGGGGGCTAGCGGGGGTTCAAGAGACCCAGTACTTC. It codes for CASSERGLAGVQETQYF. The chain carries TRBV2 and TRBJ2-5; 10 nucleotides agree with TRBD2. The V gene's germline CDR1 is SNHLY and CDR2 FYNNEI. The CDR3 has 17 residues. V lost 3 bases and J lost 2; bases outside the gene matches: 9.

The V gene is TRBV9, the J gene TRBJ2-5; 9 nucleotides align to TRBD2. Judging by the DNA end, TRBJ2-1 fits better; the J call may be wrong. The CDR3 consists of 19 residues. The germline V gene encodes CDR1 SGDLS and CDR2 YYNGEE. DNA of the CDR3: TGTGCCAGCAGCGTAGGAGGGGGCTCCCTGAGCGGGGGGTTGAATGAGCAGTTCTTC. Translated: CASSVGGGSLSGGLNEQFF.

In this sample, this clonotype turned up many times. V usage is TRBV12-3 or TRBV12-4 and J usage is TRBJ1-5; D unresolved. The CDR3 consists of 13 residues. V was clipped by 6 bases and J by 2 bases, with 8 bases between them. The CDR3 nucleotides read TGTGCCAGCAGCCGCGGGGGCAATCAGCCCCAGCATTTT. This encodes CASSRGGNQPQHF.

The table lists this clonotype with many counts. The chain is built from TRBV12-3 or TRBV12-4 and TRBJ2-2, with D tentatively TRBD1 (6 bases). This CDR3 has 15 residues. V was trimmed by 6 bases and J by 0 bases, leaving 11 bases between them. The CDR3 region is CASRRQATNTGELFF. Written as DNA, the CDR3 is TGTGCCAGCAGACGACAGGCCACGAACACCGGGGAGCTGTTTTTT.

A word on this clonotype: The germline gene is not matched at one end of the junction; a read error may be the cause. J is TRBJ2-2 and V is TRBV28; a weak D match, TRBD2 (5 bases). The germline gives CDR1 MDHEN, CDR2 SYDVKM. This CDR3 is built from 12 residues. The DNA for the CDR3 is TGTGCCAGCGCAGTGAACACCGGGAAGCTGTTTTTT. Amino acids: CASAVNTGKLFF.

The V and J genes are TRBV24-1 and TRBJ2-3, with a possible D match to TRBD2 (5 bases). V lost 3 bases to trimming and J lost 0 bases, with 9 bases between them. There are 15 residues in the CDR3. The germline V gene has CDR1 KGHDR and CDR2 SFDVKD. CDR3 nucleotide sequence: TGTGCCACCAGTGATGGGAGTTCTAGCACAGATACGCAGTATTTT. This gives the protein CATSDGSSSTDTQYF.

This clonotype was recorded many times. The chain uses TRBV28 and TRBJ1-2; D perhaps matches TRBD1 (6 bases). The CDR3 length is 15 residues. Trimming cost V 3 bases and J 0 bases, with 11 bases left between them. The V gene's germline CDR1 is MDHEN and CDR2 SYDVKM. CDR3 loop: CASSFPGTPNYGYTF. The CDR3 region has the DNA TGTGCCAGCAGTTTTCCGGGGACACCTAACTATGGCTACACCTTC.

Regarding this clonotype: This may come from a read error, since a much larger clone is one base off. Written as DNA, the CDR3 is TGTGCCAGCAGCTCCTGGACTAGCGGGAGGCGCGGAAACTACGAGCAGTACTTC. Translating it yields CASSSWTSGRRGNYEQYF. The V call is TRBV7-9, the J call TRBJ2-7, with TRBD2 matching 14 bases. Germline lookup yields CDR1 SEHNR and CDR2 FQNEAQ (reference sequence). V trimming: 4 bases; J trimming: 3 bases; junction bases outside the gene matches: 11. The CDR3 is 18 residues long.

This clonotype was recorded only once. A much more abundant neighbour one base away suggests this may be a read error. The J gene is TRBJ2-4, the V gene TRBV12-3 or TRBV12-4; perhaps D is TRBD1 or TRBD2 (5 bases each). Trimming cost V 8 bases and J 8 bases, with 22 bases left between them. The CDR3 loop spans 15 amino acids. The CDR3 DNA is TGTGCCAGCCGTCCCCGTCCCGGGGCAGAGGACATTCAGTACTTC. Translation: CASRPRPGAEDIQYF.